This T cell receptor beta chain was sequenced during a study of cytomegalovirus exposure and HLA in healthy donors. Note on this clone: Its antigen is undetermined.

Germline V gives CDR1 MNHNS, CDR2 SASEGT. V lost 2 bases to trimming and J lost 2 bases, with 12 bases between them. This CDR3 spans 16 amino acids. Study-wide results and limits: Rarity marked most TCR sequences, yet some public TCRs occurred in many donors. In an earlier analysis, in some 500 donors, most V segments appeared productive either ~87% or ~30% of the time. A list of 164 TCR beta chains associated with cytomegalovirus was given. Later, an analysis found that common viral pathogens appeared to be linked with several of the most significant clusters.

PCR was performed using 60 Vbeta and 13 Jbeta primers. Produced via immunoSEQ multiplex PCR; TCRdb's table is partial and in-frame only. The table has about 100,000 clones, around 76% seen once. The chain combines TRBV6-1 with TRBJ1-4; TRBD1 might be the D (5 bases). The clonotype comes from a woman aged 55-70 years in good health and CMV-seropositive. Sequences were obtained from PBMCs. In DNA, the CDR3 is TGTGCCAGCAGTGAAATAGGGGTCGGGACTAATGAAAAACTGTTTTTT. Amino acid sequence: CASSEIGVGTNEKLFF.